This entry lists 30 T cell receptor beta chains sequenced from one sample in a study of blood T cell repertoires in COVID-19. Sequenced by immunoSEQ multiplex PCR; TCRdb stores in-frame clones only, minus some. The top ten hold about 1.2% of the sample, which has around 380,000 clones, approximately 77% seen once. Sequencing was performed on peripheral blood. The receptors come from a human donor with acute or convalescent COVID-19. The donor label of this sample is uncertain.

The chain links TRBV3-1 (or the pseudogene TRBV3-2) to TRBJ2-7, with D possibly matching TRBD2 (5 bases). Germline CDR1 and CDR2: LGHDT and YNNKEL (reference sequence). This CDR3 comprises 14 residues. Trimming left V 3 bases short and J 3 bases short, with 12 bases between. The CDR3 here is CASSQEVRSYEQYF. CDR3 nucleotides: TGTGCCAGCAGCCAGGAGGTCCGGAGCTACGAGCAGTACTTC.

This clone was detected only a few times. CDR3 residues: CASNAQGGAIYEQYF. CDR3 in DNA: TGTGCCAGCAACGCACAGGGGGGCGCGATATACGAGCAGTACTTC. The chain is built from TRBV2 and TRBJ2-7; 8 bases fit TRBD1. The CDR3 is 15 residues long. The germline V gene encodes CDR1 SNHLY and CDR2 FYNNEI. The V and J ends lost 7 bases and 4 bases, in that order; junction bases with no gene match: 12.

CDR3 DNA sequence: TGTGCCAGCAGTTTACACCTAAGAGAGACCCAGTACTTC. Its protein product is CASSLHLRETQYF. V is TRBV12-3 or TRBV12-4 and J is TRBJ2-5; D gene uncertain. V gave up 2 bases and J gave up 4 bases, with 8 bases separating them. This CDR3 comprises 13 residues.

V gene TRBV28 combines with J gene TRBJ2-7; the D gene is possibly TRBD1 (5 bases). The V and J ends lost 7 bases and 2 bases respectively, with 12 bases between them. Germline loops: CDR1 MDHEN, CDR2 SYDVKM. CDR3 length: 13 amino acids. The CDR3 coding sequence is TGTGCCAGCACCCAGGGATCTCCCTACGAGCAGTACTTC. This translates into CASTQGSPYEQYF.

The chain carries TRBV7-2 and TRBJ2-3, with D tentatively TRBD1 (6 bases). Germline values: CDR1 SGHTA, CDR2 FQGNSA. V gave up 6 bases and J gave up 0 bases, with 19 bases separating them. This CDR3 has 17 residues. CDR3 sequence reads: CASSSEGQMSSTDTQYF. DNA for the CDR3: TGTGCCAGCAGTTCAGAAGGACAGATGAGTAGCACAGATACGCAGTATTTT.

This chain links TRBV7-9 with TRBJ1-2; no firm D call. The germline CDR1 and CDR2 sequences are SEHNR and FQNEAQ (reference sequence). Trimming stripped 1 base from V and 6 bases from J, with 6 bases between. This CDR3 has 12 residues. CDR3: CASSLGVDGYTF. For the CDR3, the DNA is TGTGCCAGCAGCTTAGGAGTGGATGGCTACACCTTC.

This clone was observed a few times. This rearrangement joins TRBV27 to TRBJ1-1; 8 positions agree with TRBD1. Germline V lookup: CDR1 MNHEY, CDR2 SMNVEV (reference sequence). Trimming removed 5 bases from V and 8 bases from J; junction bases left unmatched: 13. This CDR3 is 15 amino acids long. Written as DNA, the CDR3 is TGTGCCAGCAGTAAACTGACAGGGGCTTGGGGGGAAGCTTTCTTT. Its translation: CASSKLTGAWGEAFF.

The sample holds one count of this clone. V usage is TRBV2 and J usage is TRBJ2-2; TRBD1 aligns across 7 bases. The CDR3 has 15 amino acids. Trimming took 6 bases from V and 0 from J; bases not matched to a gene: 4. Germline-derived CDR1 and CDR2 are SNHLY and FYNNEI. In DNA form, the CDR3 reads TGTGCCAGCAGGCTACAGGGGACGAACACCGGGGAGCTGTTTTTT. This sequence encodes CASRLQGTNTGELFF.

The chain links TRBV11-2 to TRBJ1-1; no firm D call. V lost 0 bases, J lost 4 bases, and 12 bases lay in between. This CDR3 region has 15 residues. Germline V gene data show CDR1 as SGHAT and CDR2 as FQNNGV. The CDR3, as DNA: TGTGCCAGCAGCTTAGATCGTCGGAGAGCCACTGAAGCTTTCTTT. Its protein product is CASSLDRRRATEAFF.

This chain links TRBV29-1 with TRBJ1-5, with 7 bases identical to TRBD1. The CDR3 runs to 13 residues. After removal of 4 bases from V and 4 bases from J, the junction contained 4 bases not matched to a gene. The germline gives CDR1 SQVTM, CDR2 ANQGSEA. As DNA, the CDR3 is TGCAGCGTTGGTGACAGGGTAAATCAGCCCCAGCATTTT. It specifies CSVGDRVNQPQHF.

J is TRBJ1-1 and V is TRBV7-2; no clear D. Germline lookup yields CDR1 SGHTA and CDR2 FQGNSA. V was cut by 1 base and J by 11 bases, with 14 bases left in between. The CDR3 covers 13 residues. CDR3: CASSLGPSDRAFF. The CDR3 nucleotides read TGTGCCAGCAGCTTAGGTCCCTCTGATCGGGCTTTCTTT.

V and J are TRBV7-8 and TRBJ1-2; a possible D gene is TRBD1 (5 bases). Trimming pared 4 bases from V and 1 base from J, leaving 16 bases between. This CDR3 has 16 residues. In germline, CDR1 is SGHVS, CDR2 FQNEAQ. The CDR3 coding sequence is TGTGCCAGCAGCTCATGGGGAGGGGAAGATAACTATGGCTACACCTTC. Translated, it gives CASSSWGGEDNYGYTF.

This rearrangement joins TRBV27 to TRBJ1-6, with a possible D match to TRBD1 (6 bases). V dropped 3 bases and J dropped 9 bases, with 15 bases sitting between them. The V gene's germline CDR1 is MNHEY and CDR2 SMNVEV (reference sequence). This CDR3 comprises 15 residues. CDR3 sequence (DNA): TGTGCCAGCAGTTTCTCGGGGGGCGCGTTTTCACCCCTCCACTTT. This codes for CASSFSGGAFSPLHF.

This clone appeared once. V gene TRBV28 combines with J gene TRBJ1-5; 8 bases are a match to TRBD1. The CDR3 is made up of 15 amino acids. Germline assignment: CDR1 MDHEN and CDR2 SYDVKM. V trimming: 6 bases; J trimming: 4 bases; junction bases outside the gene matches: 8. CDR3 sequence reads: CASSPLDRGNQPQHF. The CDR3 DNA reads as TGTGCCAGCAGCCCCTTAGACAGGGGTAATCAGCCCCAGCATTTT. The variable domain in full, with the rest retrieved from reference TRBV28 and TRBJ1-5, is DVKVTQSSRYLVKRTGEKVFLECVQDMDHENMFWYRQDPGLGLRLIYFSYDVKMKEKGDIPEGYSVSREKKERFSLILESASTNQTSMYLCASSPLDRGNQPQHFGDGTRLSIL.

The chain is built from TRBV6-5 and TRBJ2-6; D perhaps matches TRBD1 (5 bases). Germline CDR1 and CDR2: MNHEY and SVGAGI. The CDR3 is 15 residues long. V shed 6 bases and J shed 0 bases, with 9 bases lying between them. DNA for the CDR3: TGTGCCAGCAGCGTGACAGCCTCTGGGGCCAACGTCCTGACTTTC. The encoded protein is CASSVTASGANVLTF.

This clone was detected a few times. The chain is built from TRBV18 and TRBJ2-3; possible D gene TRBD2, 5 bases. The germline V gene encodes CDR1 KGHSH and CDR2 LQKENI. Trimming pared 3 bases from V and 7 bases from J, leaving 20 bases between. The CDR3 consists of 16 residues. CDR3: CASSPSWEYTTNTQYF. The CDR3 DNA reads TGTGCCAGCTCACCTTCCTGGGAGTACACTACTAATACGCAGTATTTT.

V gene TRBV5-1 combines with J gene TRBJ1-6; perhaps TRBD1 as D (5 bases). The length of the CDR3 is 16 residues. In germline, CDR1 is SGHRS, CDR2 YFSETQ. The ends were cut back, 0 bases at V and 6 bases at J, with 13 bases in the middle. The CDR3 protein is CASSLVGGQINSPLHF. CDR3 nucleotide sequence: TGCGCCAGCAGCTTGGTGGGGGGTCAAATTAATTCACCCCTCCACTTT.

The chain is built from TRBV25-1 and TRBJ1-1, with D possibly matching TRBD1 (6 bases). Trimming left V 8 bases short and J 2 bases short, with 9 bases between. CDR3 size: 12 residues. Germline assignment: CDR1 MGHDK and CDR2 SYGVNS. In nucleotides, the CDR3 is TGTGCCAGCGAACAGGGTAACACTGAAGCTTTCTTT. The encoded protein is CASEQGNTEAFF.

This sequence joins TRBV14 and TRBJ2-1; the D is unclear. V was pared by 4 bases and J by 8 bases, with 15 bases between. The CDR3 is 14 amino acids. CDR1 and CDR2 (germline): SGHDN, FVKESK. The chain's CDR3 is CASSLDTRVDEQFF. The CDR3 DNA is TGTGCCAGCAGCCTTGACACCAGAGTCGATGAGCAGTTCTTC.

V and J are TRBV5-4 and TRBJ1-2, with 9 nucleotides matching TRBD1. J gave up 6 bases and V 0 bases, and 6 bases lay outside the gene matches. There are 15 residues in the CDR3. The V gene's germline CDR1 is SGHNT and CDR2 YYREEE (reference sequence). The CDR3 here is CASSLAGTGRNGYTF. The DNA of the CDR3 is TGTGCCAGCAGCTTGGCCGGGACAGGGAGAAATGGCTACACCTTC.

This clone was detected a few times. The rearrangement links TRBV6-5 to TRBJ1-2, with D possibly TRBD1 on 6 matching bases. Germline CDR1 MNHEY, CDR2 SVGAGI. The CDR3 extends over 13 amino acids. V was trimmed by 10 bases and J by 2 bases, leaving 14 bases between them. CDR3 nucleotide sequence: TGTGCCACCCGGACAGCCGGCAACTATGGCTACACCTTC. Translating gives CATRTAGNYGYTF.

This rearrangement joins TRBV7-2 to TRBJ2-1; unclear D gene. Per the germline V gene, CDR1 is SGHTA and CDR2 is FQGNSA. This CDR3 is 12 amino acids long. Trimming left V 4 bases short and J 6 bases short, with 7 bases between. CDR3 sequence (DNA): TGTGCCAGCAGCTCCACAGCCAATGAGCAGTTCTTC. The encoded protein is CASSSTANEQFF.

This chain links TRBV6-1 with TRBJ1-4, with 8 positions matching TRBD1. The germline V gene encodes CDR1 MNHNS and CDR2 SASEGT. CDR3 length equals 14 residues. The trim removed 6 bases at V and 8 bases at J, leaving 8 bases unmatched. The CDR3 loop is CASSPGQAPEKLFF. The CDR3 nucleotides read TGTGCCAGCAGCCCGGGACAGGCGCCCGAAAAACTGTTTTTT.

In nucleotides, the CDR3 is TGTGCCAGCAGCGGACTGAGTAGCAATCAGCCCCAGCATTTT. This codes for CASSGLSSNQPQHF. V gene TRBV7-9 combines with J gene TRBJ1-5; D not resolved. V lost 5 bases, J lost 0 bases, and 8 bases lay in between. This CDR3 has 14 amino acids. From germline, CDR1 is SEHNR and CDR2 FQNEAQ (reference sequence).

This clone was observed a handful of times. V is TRBV4-1 and J is TRBJ2-7; D remains unclear. Germline loops: CDR1 MGHRA, CDR2 YSYEKL. There are 18 residues in the CDR3. Trimming cost V 1 base and J 0 bases, with 19 bases left between them. The CDR3 region has the DNA TGCGCCAGCAGCCAAGGCGGTCTTGTGGCGAGGAGCTCCTACGAGCAGTACTTC. As protein: CASSQGGLVARSSYEQYF.

This chain links TRBV28 with TRBJ1-6; D is perhaps TRBD1 (6 bases). Trimming cost V 5 bases and J 2 bases, with 10 bases left between them. CDR1 is MDHEN and CDR2 is SYDVKM in the germline V gene. The CDR3 has 15 amino acids. The CDR3 protein is CASSRDTTYNSPLHF. The CDR3 DNA is TGTGCCAGCAGTCGGGACACCACCTATAATTCACCCCTCCACTTT.

Notes on this clone: The same CDR3 can be traced to other DNA sequences in this sample. The chain carries TRBV7-9 and TRBJ1-2; tentatively, D is TRBD1 (6 bases). CDR1 and CDR2 (germline): SEHNR, FQNEAQ (reference sequence). The ends were cut back, 3 bases at V and 5 bases at J, with 13 bases in the middle. This CDR3 spans 14 amino acids. CDR3 residues: CASSLVGGNYGYTF. In DNA, the CDR3 is TGTGCCAGCAGCTTGGTAGGGGGAAATTATGGCTACACCTTC.

CDR3 in DNA: TGTGCTAGTGGGACAGAGATCTCTGGAAACACCATATATTTT. Translating gives CASGTEISGNTIYF. The chain employs TRBV12-5 and TRBJ1-3, with a possible D match to TRBD1 (5 bases). In germline, CDR1 is LGHNT, CDR2 FRNRAP. The CDR3 length is 14 residues. The V end was cut by 6 bases, the J end by 0 bases, with 9 bases between.

The chain has TRBV11-3 and TRBJ2-6; D is undetermined. The CDR3 runs to 17 residues. Germline CDR1 SGHNT, CDR2 YENEEA. V was shortened by 5 bases and J by 0 bases, with 14 bases between the two germline ends. The CDR3 is CASSPATGFSGANVLTF. In nucleotides, the CDR3 is TGTGCCAGCAGCCCCGCAACGGGTTTCTCTGGGGCCAACGTCCTGACTTTC.

The chain is built from TRBV21-1 and TRBJ1-5; the table's D call of TRBD1 was not tested on the DNA. TRBV21-1 represents a pseudogene. CDR3 length: 18 amino acids. The CDR3 DNA reads as TGTGCCAGCATTCTTGACAGGGGGCGAGTTTTAAGCAATCAGCCCCAGCATTTT. Translation: CASILDRGRVLSNQPQHF.